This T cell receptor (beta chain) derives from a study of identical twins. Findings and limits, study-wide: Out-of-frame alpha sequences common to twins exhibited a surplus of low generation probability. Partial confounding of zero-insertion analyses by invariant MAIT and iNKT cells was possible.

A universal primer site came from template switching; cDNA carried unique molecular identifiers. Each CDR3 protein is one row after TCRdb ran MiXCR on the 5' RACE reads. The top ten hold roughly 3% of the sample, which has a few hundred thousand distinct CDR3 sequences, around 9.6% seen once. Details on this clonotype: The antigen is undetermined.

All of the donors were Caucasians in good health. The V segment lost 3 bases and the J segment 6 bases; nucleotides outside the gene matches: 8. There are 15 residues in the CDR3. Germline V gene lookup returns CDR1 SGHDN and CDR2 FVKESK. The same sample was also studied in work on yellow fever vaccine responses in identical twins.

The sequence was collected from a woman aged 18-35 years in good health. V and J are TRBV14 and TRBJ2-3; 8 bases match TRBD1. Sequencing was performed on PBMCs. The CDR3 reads CASSQPGQARDTQYF. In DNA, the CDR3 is TGTGCCAGCAGCCAGCCGGGACAGGCGCGTGATACGCAGTATTTT.